This TCR beta chain came from a study of control samples from healthy donors and cancer patients. This clone was picked up one time. Trimming pared 4 bases from V and 5 bases from J, leaving 20 bases between. This CDR3 has 16 amino acids. Germline V gives CDR1 KGHSH, CDR2 LQKENI. Produced via immunoSEQ multiplex PCR; TCRdb's table is partial and in-frame only. The sample lists approximately 87,000 clones, roughly nine tenths occurring once. The sequence came from a woman aged 45 to 65 in good health. V and J are TRBV18 and TRBJ1-2; D possibly corresponds to TRBD1 (6 bases). Sequences were obtained from blood. In DNA form, the CDR3 reads TGTGCCAGCTCACGGGCGGGCAGGGGCGCAGCATATGGCTACACCTTC. It encodes CASSRAGRGAAYGYTF.